This T cell receptor (beta chain) emerged from a study of T cell responses to AZD1222 COVID-19 vaccine. Study-wide context: It was second doses at about 4 or about 12 weeks that were pooled.

Per the germline V gene, CDR1 is KGHSH and CDR2 is LQKENI. The CDR3 length is 13 residues. J was trimmed by 7 bases and V by 0 bases; bases with no gene match: 2. In regard to this clone: What it binds is unknown.

TCRdb's copy holds only in-frame clones and misses some; the assay was immunoSEQ multiplex PCR. Here the sample spans some 140,000 clones, roughly 89% being singletons. Study-wide points: Clonal diversity was possibly underestimated, and the donors were mostly white British, with more females. At baseline, just six or seven AZD1222 recipients tested seropositive. A rise in Spike-specific TCR breadth and depth followed two AZD1222 doses.

The chain uses TRBV18 and TRBJ1-2; 7 bases map to TRBD1. Sequencing used peripheral blood, obtained on day 0 of AZD1222 vaccination. This receptor was obtained from an adult in good health. CDR3 coding DNA: TGTGCCAGCTCACCACCGGGACAGACTGGCTACACCTTC. Amino acid sequence: CASSPPGQTGYTF.